This record concerns one T cell receptor beta chain sequence. What antigen it recognizes has not been identified. There are no base qualities to consult, and no much larger clone falls within one base. Preparation of the library involved the immunoSEQ multiplex PCR assay. The deep sequencing platform assayed about 90,000 TCR templates per sample. Genomic DNA extracted from sorted T cells was used for TCRbeta CDR3 sequencing. Under the source paper's analysis protocol: The R programming language was used for clonal analysis of TCRbeta CDR3 data. Alloreactive CD4+ and CD8+ clones were defined by comparing unstimulated samples with post-reaction CFSE-low samples. Alloreactive CD4+ clones were assigned to regulatory or non-regulatory origin by matching sequences to sorted unstimulated Treg and non-Treg repertoires. Here the immuneACCESS table is served through TCRdb, limited to in-frame sequences with V and J called. Missing clones are a known gap in these copies; in checked studies unresolved V genes cover under half, and the rest lacks a known reason. The DNA was the basis for D and trimming; V, J and clone size are from that table. Recorded for this sample are approximately 60,000 clones; around three quarters of them occurred a single time. Over 0.4% of the sample is held by the ten biggest clonotypes.

The data were obtained in a study of siplizumab effects on memory and regulatory T cells (dated by TCRdb to 2018 to 2020). In the study overall: The study looked at the effect of siplizumab, an anti-CD2 antibody, on alloreactive T-cell subsets in allogeneic mixed lymphocyte reactions made from human PBMCs. The study at large found these results: A naive or memory phenotype could not be assigned to roughly 80-95% of proliferating CD4+ or CD8+ clones. Siplizumab significantly reduced the cumulative frequency of alloreactive sequences traceable to unstimulated CD4+ memory T cells. Among mappable alloreactive CD4+ clones, the Treg-derived fraction averaged around 69% with siplizumab versus about 27% in control reactions. No functional confirmation was obtained for the suppressive function of proliferating Tregs from siplizumab cultures. Because sequences at frequencies below about 10^-5 were poorly captured, only a minor fraction of alloreactive clones could be mapped back to unstimulated subsets. Unstimulated naive T cells appeared to be more diverse than memory T cells, and naive cells seemed to make a substantial contribution to the alloresponse.

Additional sequencing covered unstimulated subsets from a few donor pairs, namely CD8+ effector memory, CD4+ naive, CD8+ TEMRA, CD4+ memory and CD8+ naive. Sorted unstimulated T cells and proliferating T cells recovered from mixed lymphocyte reactions were subjected to TCRbeta CDR3 sequencing. Fresh whole blood from ten HLA-typed healthy donors served as the source for isolating PBMCs. CDR1 is given as SGHVS and CDR2 as FNYEAQ, both from the germline V gene. The CDR3 sequence holds 11 residues, the cysteine and phenylalanine included. Only the CDR3 DNA is retained, 33 bases long and in frame from the first base. The germline V end is reduced by 5 bases and the J end by 13 bases; junction bases left unmatched: 7.

The chain uses TRBV7-6 and TRBJ1-2; 7 bases in between match TRBD1. The sequencing sample was made of memory CD4+ T cells sorted from blood. The sample's cell subset or site label, in plain terms: unstimulated CD4+ memory T cells. This TCR was recovered from a human donor in good health. The DNA sequence follows: TGTGCCAGCAGCCCAGACAGGGTTAGCACCTTC. Translation gives CASSPDRVSTF. With the rest looked up from the reference TRBV7-6 and TRBJ1-2 genes rather than sequenced, the full variable domain is GAGVSQSPRYKVTKRGQDVALRCDPISGHVSLYWYRQALGQGPEFLTYFNYEAQQDKSGLPNDRFSAERPEGSISTLTIQRTEQRDSAMYRCASSPDRVSTFGSGTRLTVV.